The table lists the clone carrying this T cell receptor (beta chain) with many counts. Its antigen is still unknown. Other DNA variants within this sample encode the same CDR3. V lost 4 bases, J lost 0 bases, and 3 bases stayed unmatched. The CDR3 runs to 15 residues. CDR1 is MDHEN and CDR2 is SYDVKM in the germline V gene. TCRdb keeps only in-frame clones here, not all; method: immunoSEQ multiplex PCR. The sample consists of over a million clones, about four fifths of them appearing once. Every contributor of samples was a Caucasian grown-up residing in Nashville, Tennessee. This specimen belongs to a study of shared clonotypes between healthy human individuals. Points from the study as a whole: The expectation was that sequencing depth would affect clonotype sharing among donors.

Input material: memory CD4+ T cells from PBMCs. Indicated subset: CD45RA-negative fraction. The receptor comes from a man aged 18 to 35 in good health. Some clones in this sample may be carry-over from other donors' samples. The chain couples TRBV28 to TRBJ1-5; 7 nucleotides line up with TRBD1. CDR3 sequence (DNA): TGTGCCAGCAGTTGGGACAGAGATAGCAATCAGCCCCAGCATTTT. This codes for CASSWDRDSNQPQHF.